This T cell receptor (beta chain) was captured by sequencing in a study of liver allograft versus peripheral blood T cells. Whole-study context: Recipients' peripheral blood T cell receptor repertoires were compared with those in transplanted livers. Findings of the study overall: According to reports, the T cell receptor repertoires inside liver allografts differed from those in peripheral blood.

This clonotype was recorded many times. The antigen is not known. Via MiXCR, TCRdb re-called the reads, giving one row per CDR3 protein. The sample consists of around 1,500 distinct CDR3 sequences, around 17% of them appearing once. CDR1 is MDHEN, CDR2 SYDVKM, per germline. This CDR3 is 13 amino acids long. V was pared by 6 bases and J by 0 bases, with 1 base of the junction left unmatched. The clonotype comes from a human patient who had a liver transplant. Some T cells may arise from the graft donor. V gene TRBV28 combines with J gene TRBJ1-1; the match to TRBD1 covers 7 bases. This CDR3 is CASRQGMNTEAFF. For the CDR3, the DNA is TGTGCCAGCAGACAGGGGATGAACACTGAAGCTTTCTTT.